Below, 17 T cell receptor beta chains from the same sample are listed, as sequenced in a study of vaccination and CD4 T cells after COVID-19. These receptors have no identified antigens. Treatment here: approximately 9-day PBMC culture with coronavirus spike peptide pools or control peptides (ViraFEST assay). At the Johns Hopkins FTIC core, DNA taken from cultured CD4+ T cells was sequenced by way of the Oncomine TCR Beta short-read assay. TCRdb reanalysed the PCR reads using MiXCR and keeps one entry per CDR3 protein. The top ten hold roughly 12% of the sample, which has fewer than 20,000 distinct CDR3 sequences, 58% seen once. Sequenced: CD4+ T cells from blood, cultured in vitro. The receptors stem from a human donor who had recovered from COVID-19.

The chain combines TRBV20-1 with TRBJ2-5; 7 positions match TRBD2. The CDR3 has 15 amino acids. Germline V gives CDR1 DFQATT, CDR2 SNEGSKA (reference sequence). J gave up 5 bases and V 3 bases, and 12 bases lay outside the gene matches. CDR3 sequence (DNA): TGCAGTGCTAGTGATTCTAAACTAGCGTCGGAGACCCAGTACTTC. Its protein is CSASDSKLASETQYF.

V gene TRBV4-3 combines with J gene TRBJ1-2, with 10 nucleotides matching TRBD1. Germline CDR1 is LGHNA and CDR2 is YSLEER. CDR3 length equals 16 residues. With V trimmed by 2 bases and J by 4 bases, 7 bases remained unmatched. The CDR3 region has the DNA TGCGCCAGCAGCCAACAGGTGGGACAGGGGAGCTATGGCTACACCTTC. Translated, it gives CASSQQVGQGSYGYTF.

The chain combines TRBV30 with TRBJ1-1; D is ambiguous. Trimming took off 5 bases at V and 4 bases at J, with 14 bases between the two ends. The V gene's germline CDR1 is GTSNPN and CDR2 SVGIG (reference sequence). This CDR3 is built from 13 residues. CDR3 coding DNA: TGTGCCTGGCTGGCTTTCCGGGGCACTGAAGCTTTCTTT. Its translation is CAWLAFRGTEAFF.

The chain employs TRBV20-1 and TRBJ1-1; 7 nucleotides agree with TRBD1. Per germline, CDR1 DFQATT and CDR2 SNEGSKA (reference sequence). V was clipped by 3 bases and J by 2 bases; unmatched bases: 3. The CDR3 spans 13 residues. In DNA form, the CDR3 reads TGCAGTGCTAGGGGACAGTCAAACACTGAAGCTTTCTTT. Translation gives CSARGQSNTEAFF.

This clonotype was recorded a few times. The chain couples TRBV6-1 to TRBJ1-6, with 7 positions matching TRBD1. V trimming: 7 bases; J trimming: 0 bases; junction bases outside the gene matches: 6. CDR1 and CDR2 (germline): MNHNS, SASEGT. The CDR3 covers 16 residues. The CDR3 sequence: CASNPDRSSYNSPLHF. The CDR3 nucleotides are TGTGCCAGCAACCCGGACAGGAGCTCCTATAATTCACCCCTCCACTTT.

The CDR3 DNA sequence: TGTGCCAGCAGCCGTAGCAGGTCCCAAGAGACCCAGTACTTC. As protein: CASSRSRSQETQYF. V gene TRBV3-1 combines with J gene TRBJ2-5, with D unresolved. Trimming shortened V by 4 bases and J by 1 base, and 10 bases separated the two germline ends. CDR3 size: 14 residues. Looked up from germline, CDR1 is LGHDT and CDR2 is YNNKEL (reference sequence).

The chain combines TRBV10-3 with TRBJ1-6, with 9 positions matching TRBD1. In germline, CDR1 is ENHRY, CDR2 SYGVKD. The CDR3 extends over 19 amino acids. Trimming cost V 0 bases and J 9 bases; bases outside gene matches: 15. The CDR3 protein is CAISESLLTGGRGSSPLHF. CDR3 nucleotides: TGTGCCATCAGTGAGTCGTTATTAACAGGGGGCAGGGGAAGTTCACCCCTCCACTTT.

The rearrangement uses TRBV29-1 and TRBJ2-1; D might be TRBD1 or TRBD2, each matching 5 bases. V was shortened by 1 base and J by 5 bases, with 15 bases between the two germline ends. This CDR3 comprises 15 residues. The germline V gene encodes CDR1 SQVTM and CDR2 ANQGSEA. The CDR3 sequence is CSVEVGGTWHNEQFF. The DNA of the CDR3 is TGCAGCGTTGAAGTAGGTGGGACGTGGCACAATGAGCAGTTCTTC.

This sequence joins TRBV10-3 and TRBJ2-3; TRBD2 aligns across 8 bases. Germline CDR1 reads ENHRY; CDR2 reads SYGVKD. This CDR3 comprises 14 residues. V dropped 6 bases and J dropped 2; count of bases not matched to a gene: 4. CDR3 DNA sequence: TGTGCCATCAGGGCGGGGGGCTACACAGATACGCAGTATTTT. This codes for CAIRAGGYTDTQYF.

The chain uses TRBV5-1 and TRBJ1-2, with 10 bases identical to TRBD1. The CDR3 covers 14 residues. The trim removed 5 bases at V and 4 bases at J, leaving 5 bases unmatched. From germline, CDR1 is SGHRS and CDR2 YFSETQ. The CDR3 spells CASRPGTGVYGYTF. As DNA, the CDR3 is TGCGCCAGCAGGCCCGGGACAGGGGTCTATGGCTACACCTTC.

CDR3 coding DNA: TGTGCCAGTAGTATACCGGGACTCGGAAACACCATATATTTT. It encodes CASSIPGLGNTIYF. V is TRBV19 and J is TRBJ1-3, with a possible D match to TRBD1 (5 bases). The V gene's germline CDR1 is LNHDA and CDR2 SQIVND (reference sequence). The ends were cut back, 2 bases at V and 4 bases at J, with 9 bases in the middle. This CDR3 spans 14 amino acids.

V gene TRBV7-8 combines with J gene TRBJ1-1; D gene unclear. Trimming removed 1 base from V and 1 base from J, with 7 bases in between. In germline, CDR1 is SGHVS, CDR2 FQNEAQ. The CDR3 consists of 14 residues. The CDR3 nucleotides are TGTGCCAGCAGCTTAGAGGCAGCGAACACTGAAGCTTTCTTT. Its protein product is CASSLEAANTEAFF. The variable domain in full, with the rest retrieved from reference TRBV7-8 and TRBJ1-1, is GAGVSQSPRYKVAKRGQDVALRCDPISGHVSLFWYQQALGQGPEFLTYFQNEAQLDKSGLPSDRFFAERPEGSVSTLKIQRTQQEDSAVYLCASSLEAANTEAFFGQGTRLTVV.

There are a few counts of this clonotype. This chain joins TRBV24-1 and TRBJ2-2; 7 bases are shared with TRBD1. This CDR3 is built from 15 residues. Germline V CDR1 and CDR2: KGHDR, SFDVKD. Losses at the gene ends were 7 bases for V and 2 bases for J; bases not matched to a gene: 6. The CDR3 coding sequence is TGTGCCACCAGCGAGACAGGGCTTAACACCGGGGAGCTGTTTTTT. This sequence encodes CATSETGLNTGELFF.

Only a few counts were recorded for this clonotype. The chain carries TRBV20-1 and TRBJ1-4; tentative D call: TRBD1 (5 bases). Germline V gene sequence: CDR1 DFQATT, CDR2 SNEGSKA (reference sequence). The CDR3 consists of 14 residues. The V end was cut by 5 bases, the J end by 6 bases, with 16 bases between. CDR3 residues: CSAHEGRGYEKLFF. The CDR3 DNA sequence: TGCAGTGCTCACGAAGGGAGGGGATATGAAAAACTGTTTTTT.

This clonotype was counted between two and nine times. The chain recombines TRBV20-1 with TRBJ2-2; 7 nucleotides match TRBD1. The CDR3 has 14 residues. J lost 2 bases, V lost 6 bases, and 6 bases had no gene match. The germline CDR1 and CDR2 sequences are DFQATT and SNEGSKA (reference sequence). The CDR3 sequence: CSASDRVNTGELFF. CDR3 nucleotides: TGCAGTGCGTCCGACAGGGTCAACACCGGGGAGCTGTTTTTT.

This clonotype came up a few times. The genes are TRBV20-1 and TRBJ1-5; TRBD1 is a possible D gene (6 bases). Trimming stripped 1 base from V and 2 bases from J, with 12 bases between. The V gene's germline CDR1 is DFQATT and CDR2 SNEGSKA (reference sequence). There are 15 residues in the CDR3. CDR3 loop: CSARVGGRGNQPQHF. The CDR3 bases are TGCAGTGCTAGAGTCGGGGGGCGAGGCAATCAGCCCCAGCATTTT.

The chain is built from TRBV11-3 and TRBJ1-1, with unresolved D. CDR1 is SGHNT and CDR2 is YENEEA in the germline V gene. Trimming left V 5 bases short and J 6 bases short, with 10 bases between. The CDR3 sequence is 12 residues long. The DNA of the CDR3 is TGTGCCAGCAGCCCCTCGGTTGCTGAAGCTTTCTTT. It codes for CASSPSVAEAFF.